These 7 T cell receptor beta chains originate from one sample sequenced in a study of human T cells and chemical hapten exposure. From whole blood left unfractionated, total RNA was extracted. TCRdb reprocessed the 5' RACE reads via MiXCR and lists one record per CDR3 protein. The sample lists under 150,000 distinct CDR3 sequences; approximately 19% were seen once. These receptors were collected from a human donor in good health.

The genes are TRBV15 and TRBJ2-3, with TRBD2 identical over 9 bases. Germline trimming cut 5 bases from V and 4 bases from J; bases unmatched to any gene: 7. This CDR3 spans 15 amino acids. Germline CDR1 LNHNV, CDR2 YYDKDF (reference sequence). For the CDR3, the DNA is TGTGCCACCAGCGGCCGACTAGCGGAGGCAGATACGCAGTATTTT. As protein: CATSGRLAEADTQYF.

This clonotype was observed a handful of times. The V call is TRBV7-8, the J call TRBJ2-1, with 13 bases aligning to TRBD2. With 7 bases clipped from V and 7 bases from J, the junction kept 16 bases outside the gene matches. Germline V gene data show CDR1 as SGHVS and CDR2 as FQNEAQ. This CDR3 has 18 residues. The CDR3: CASIAGFRTSGSVNEQFF. CDR3 nucleotide sequence: TGTGCCAGCATCGCCGGATTTAGGACTAGCGGGAGTGTAAATGAGCAGTTCTTC. Full variable domain (remainder filled in from reference TRBV7-8 and TRBJ2-1): GAGVSQSPRYKVAKRGQDVALRCDPISGHVSLFWYQQALGQGPEFLTYFQNEAQLDKSGLPSDRFFAERPEGSVSTLKIQRTQQEDSAVYLCASIAGFRTSGSVNEQFFGPGTRLTVL.

The chain employs TRBV29-1 and TRBJ1-1, with D tentatively TRBD1 (5 bases). The CDR3 sequence is 13 residues long. Germline V gene lookup returns CDR1 SQVTM and CDR2 ANQGSEA. The ends were cut back, 4 bases at V and 1 base at J, with 10 bases in the middle. CDR3 nucleotide sequence: TGCAGCGTTGGGTGGGGCCCGAACACTGAAGCTTTCTTT. Its protein is CSVGWGPNTEAFF.

This chain connects TRBV27 to TRBJ2-1, with D maybe TRBD2 (6 bases). This CDR3 has 17 residues. The V end was cut by 2 bases, the J end by 2 bases, with 16 bases between. Germline-derived CDR1 and CDR2 are MNHEY and SMNVEV (reference sequence). In nucleotides, the CDR3 is TGTGCCAGCAGTTTACCCCGTTCTGGCGGGACCTACAATGAGCAGTTCTTC. Translation gives CASSLPRSGGTYNEQFF.

This chain connects TRBV27 to TRBJ2-5; D possibly corresponds to TRBD1 (5 bases). Per the germline V gene, CDR1 is MNHEY and CDR2 is SMNVEV (reference sequence). The CDR3 is 14 amino acids. The germline V and J ends were trimmed by 2 bases and 4 bases, with 11 bases remaining between them. Written as DNA, the CDR3 is TGTGCCAGCAGTTTAGGCTCAGGGCGAGAGACCCAGTACTTC. Translating gives CASSLGSGRETQYF.

V and J are TRBV5-5 and TRBJ2-4; D is uncertain. The CDR3 has 14 amino acids. Trimming left V 0 bases short and J 7 bases short, with 11 bases between. Germline values: CDR1 SGHKS, CDR2 YYEKEE (reference sequence). The CDR3 loop reads CASSLGPEANIQYF. In DNA, the CDR3 is TGTGCCAGCAGCTTGGGGCCCGAGGCGAACATTCAGTACTTC.

The chain has TRBV9 and TRBJ2-5, with D perhaps TRBD1 (6 bases). Germline V lookup: CDR1 SGDLS, CDR2 YYNGEE. The CDR3 is 17 residues long. The V and J ends lost 0 bases and 5 bases respectively, with 20 bases between them. This CDR3 is CASSVGGGIGLGETQYF. CDR3 coding DNA: TGTGCCAGCAGCGTAGGAGGGGGAATTGGGCTCGGTGAGACCCAGTACTTC.